This T cell receptor beta chain was recorded in a study of blood T cells in healthy people across ages. Study-level findings and limits: Measured against age, TCR beta diversity per million T cells decreased in a roughly linear manner. Estimated diversity that came from one million T cells was considered an underestimate.

This clonotype was observed a few times. The antigen remains unidentified. The individuals who served as donors were healthy Caucasians living in Russia, aged about 6 to 95. The second PCR ran about 6 to 12 cycles with a sample-barcoded 5' primer and J-beta primers. Sequencing yielded, for each sample, at least 3 million paired-end reads carrying CDR3. TCRdb re-called the 5' RACE reads with MiXCR, one entry per CDR3 protein. The sample consists of some 1,800,000 distinct CDR3 sequences, about two fifths of them appearing once. Per germline, CDR1 MDHEN and CDR2 SYDVKM. CDR3 length: 14 residues. Trimming left V 6 bases short and J 3 bases short, with 12 bases between.

This sequence originates from a human donor in good health. The sample taken for sequencing was blood. The chain has TRBV28 and TRBJ1-5; D is unresolved. CDR3 protein: CASRKPVANQPQHF. In DNA, the CDR3 is TGTGCCAGCAGGAAACCCGTGGCCAATCAGCCCCAGCATTTT.